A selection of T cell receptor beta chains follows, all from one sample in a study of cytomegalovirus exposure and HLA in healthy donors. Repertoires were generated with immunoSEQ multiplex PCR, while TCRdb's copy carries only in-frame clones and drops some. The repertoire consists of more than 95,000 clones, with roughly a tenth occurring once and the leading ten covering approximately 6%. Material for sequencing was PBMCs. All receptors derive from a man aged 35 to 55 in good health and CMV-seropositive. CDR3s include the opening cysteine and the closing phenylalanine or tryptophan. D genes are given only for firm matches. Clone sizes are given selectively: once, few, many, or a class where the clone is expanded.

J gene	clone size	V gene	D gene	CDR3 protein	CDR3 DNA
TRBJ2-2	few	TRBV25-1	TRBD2	CASSLGTGGNTGELFF	TGTGCCAGCAGCCTGGGGACGGGGGGGAACACCGGGGAGCTGTTTTTT
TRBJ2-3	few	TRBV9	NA	CASSVGRSLITDTQYF	TGTGCCAGCAGCGTAGGTAGGAGCCTTATCACAGATACGCAGTATTTT
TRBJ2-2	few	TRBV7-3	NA	CASSLSVKVAAGELFF	TGTGCCAGCAGCTTATCGGTCAAAGTTGCGGCCGGGGAGCTGTTTTTT
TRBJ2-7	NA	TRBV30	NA	CAWSVAGRAYYEQYF	TGTGCCTGGAGTGTAGCCGGCAGGGCTTATTACGAGCAGTACTTC
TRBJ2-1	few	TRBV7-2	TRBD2	CASSLASGLAVNEQFF	TGTGCCAGCAGCTTAGCTAGCGGGTTGGCCGTAAATGAGCAGTTCTTC
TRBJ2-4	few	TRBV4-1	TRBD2	CASSPPTSGRNIQYF	TGCGCCAGCAGCCCGCCGACTAGCGGACGAAACATTCAGTACTTC
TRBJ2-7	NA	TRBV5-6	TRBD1	CASNLRQGGYEQYF	TGTGCCAGCAACTTGAGACAGGGGGGTTACGAGCAGTACTTC
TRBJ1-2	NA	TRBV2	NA	CASSDRGTQGYTF	TGTGCCAGCAGTGATAGGGGGACACAAGGGTACACCTTC
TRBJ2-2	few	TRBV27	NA	CASRGLGPNTGELFF	TGTGCCAGCAGAGGCTTGGGGCCGAACACCGGGGAGCTGTTTTTT
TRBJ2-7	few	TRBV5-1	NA	CASSPSSYEQYF	TGCGCCAGCAGCCCCAGCTCCTACGAGCAGTACTTC
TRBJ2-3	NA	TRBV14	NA	CASSRTPSTDTQYF	TGTGCCAGCAGCCGGACACCTTCCACAGATACGCAGTATTTT
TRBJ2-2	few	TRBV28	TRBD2	CASKGLATTGELFF	TGTGCCAGCAAGGGACTAGCCACCACCGGGGAGCTGTTTTTT
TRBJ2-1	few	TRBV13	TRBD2	CASSGTSGRLNEQFF	TGTGCCAGCAGCGGTACTAGCGGGAGACTGAATGAGCAGTTCTTC
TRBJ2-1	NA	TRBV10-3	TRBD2	CAISPTSGVSSYNEQFF	TGTGCCATCAGCCCAACTAGCGGGGTCAGCTCCTACAATGAGCAGTTCTTC
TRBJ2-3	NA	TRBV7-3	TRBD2	CASSFSGDTDTQYF	TGTGCCAGCAGCTTTAGCGGGGACACAGATACGCAGTATTTT
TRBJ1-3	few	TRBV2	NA	CASTRGPGNTIYF	TGTGCCAGCACTCGGGGTCCGGGAAACACCATATATTTT
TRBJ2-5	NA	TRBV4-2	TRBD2	CASSELASGSRKTQYF	TGTGCCAGCAGCGAGTTGGCTAGCGGGAGTCGAAAGACCCAGTACTTC
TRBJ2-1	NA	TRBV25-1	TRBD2	CASGGLAGSNEQFF	TGTGCCAGCGGGGGACTAGCGGGTAGCAATGAGCAGTTCTTC
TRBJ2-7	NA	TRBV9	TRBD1	CASSESGTDHEQYF	TGTGCCAGCAGCGAGTCCGGGACAGACCACGAGCAGTACTTC
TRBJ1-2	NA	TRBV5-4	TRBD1	CASSLDSGQDYGYTF	TGTGCCAGCAGCTTGGACTCGGGACAGGACTATGGCTACACCTTC
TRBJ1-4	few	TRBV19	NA	CASSDPAGTNEKLFF	TGTGCCAGTAGTGACCCCGCGGGGACTAATGAAAAACTGTTTTTT
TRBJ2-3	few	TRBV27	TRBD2	CASSLSMTSGRDTQYF	TGTGCCAGCAGTTTATCGATGACTAGCGGGAGGGATACGCAGTATTTT
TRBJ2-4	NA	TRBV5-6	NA	CASSFRRANIQYF	TGTGCCAGCAGCTTCCGGAGGGCAAACATTCAGTACTTC
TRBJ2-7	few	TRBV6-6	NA	CASSLGHLKGYEQYF	TGTGCCAGCAGTTTGGGACATCTAAAGGGTTACGAGCAGTACTTC
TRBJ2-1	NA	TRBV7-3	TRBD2	CASSPLAGIGNEQFF	TGTGCCAGCAGCCCTTTAGCGGGAATCGGCAATGAGCAGTTCTTC
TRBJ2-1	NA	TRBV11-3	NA	CASSLAPNTYNEQFF	TGTGCCAGCAGCTTAGCCCCGAACACATACAATGAGCAGTTCTTC
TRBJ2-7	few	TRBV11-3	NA	CASSLAGSSEQYF	TGTGCCAGCAGCTTAGCGGGGTCTAGCGAGCAGTACTTC
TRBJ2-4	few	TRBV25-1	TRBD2	CASSDIGGSAKNIQYF	TGTGCCAGCAGTGATATCGGGGGGTCTGCCAAAAACATTCAGTACTTC
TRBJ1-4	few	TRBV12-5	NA	CASGLLPKLFF	TGTGCTAGTGGTTTGCTCCCAAAACTGTTTTTT
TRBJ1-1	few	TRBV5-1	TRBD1	CASSLTGANTEAFF	TGCGCCAGCAGCTTGACAGGGGCGAACACTGAAGCTTTCTTT
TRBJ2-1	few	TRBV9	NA	CASSVGALNEQFF	TGTGCCAGCAGCGTAGGGGCTCTCAATGAGCAGTTCTTC
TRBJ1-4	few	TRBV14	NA	CASSQDSVNEKLFF	TGTGCCAGCAGCCAAGATAGTGTCAATGAAAAACTGTTTTTT
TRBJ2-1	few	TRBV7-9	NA	CASSLVGGGLHNEQFF	TGTGCCAGCAGCTTAGTAGGGGGGGGACTCCACAATGAGCAGTTCTTC
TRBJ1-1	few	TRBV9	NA	CASSVELMNTEAFF	TGTGCCAGCAGCGTTGAACTGATGAACACTGAAGCTTTCTTT
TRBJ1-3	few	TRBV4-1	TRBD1	CASSQDDRVGNTIYF	TGCGCCAGCAGCCAGGATGACAGGGTCGGAAACACCATATATTTT
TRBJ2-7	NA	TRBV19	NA	CASSPGDHSYEQYF	TGTGCCAGTAGCCCGGGGGACCACTCCTACGAGCAGTACTTC
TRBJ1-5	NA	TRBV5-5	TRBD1	CASSWEQGTLQPQHF	TGTGCCAGCAGCTGGGAACAGGGGACGCTACAGCCCCAGCATTTT
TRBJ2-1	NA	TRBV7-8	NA	CASSVLSDEQFF	TGTGCCAGCAGCGTACTTAGCGATGAGCAGTTCTTC
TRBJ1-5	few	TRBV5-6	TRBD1	CASSKTGVSNQPQHF	TGTGCCAGCAGCAAGACAGGGGTAAGCAATCAGCCCCAGCATTTT
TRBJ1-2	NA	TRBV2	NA	CASARGTYGYTF	TGTGCCAGCGCGAGGGGGACGTATGGCTACACCTTC
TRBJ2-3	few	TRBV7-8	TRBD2	CASSFSEGLAESSTDTQYF	TGTGCCAGCAGCTTTTCAGAGGGACTAGCGGAATCTAGCACAGATACGCAGTATTTT
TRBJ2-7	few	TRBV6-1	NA	CASTLGEGYEQYF	TGTGCCAGCACTCTAGGAGAGGGATACGAGCAGTACTTC
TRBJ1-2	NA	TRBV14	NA	CASSQGGPYGYTF	TGTGCCAGCAGCCAAGGAGGTCCCTATGGCTACACCTTC
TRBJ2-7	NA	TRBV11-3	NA	CASSLDLLGGGSYEQYF	TGTGCCAGCAGCTTAGATCTGCTAGGGGGGGGTTCCTACGAGCAGTACTTC
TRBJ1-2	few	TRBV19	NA	CASTPSGGAGYTF	TGTGCCAGTACCCCGAGCGGAGGGGCTGGCTACACCTTC
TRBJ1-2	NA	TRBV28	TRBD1	CASRPGQRLQGYTF	TGTGCCAGCAGGCCGGGACAGAGGCTGCAGGGCTACACCTTC
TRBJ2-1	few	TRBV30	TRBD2	CAWRGREGPYNEQFF	TGTGCCTGGAGGGGGCGGGAGGGCCCCTACAATGAGCAGTTCTTC
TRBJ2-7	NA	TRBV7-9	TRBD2	CASRPSSGVNAQYF	TGTGCCAGCAGGCCTTCTAGCGGGGTCAACGCGCAGTACTTC
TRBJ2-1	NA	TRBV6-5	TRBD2	CASRGSGRYNEQFF	TGTGCCAGCAGGGGTAGCGGGAGGTACAATGAGCAGTTCTTC
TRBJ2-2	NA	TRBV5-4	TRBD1	CASSGADRGRTGELFF	TGTGCCAGCAGCGGGGCGGACAGGGGGCGGACCGGGGAGCTGTTTTTT
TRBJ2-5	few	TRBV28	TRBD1	CASSYTGGAETQYF	TGTGCCAGCAGTTATACAGGGGGCGCAGAGACCCAGTACTTC
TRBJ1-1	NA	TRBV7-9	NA	CATRSLNTEAFF	TGTGCCACCAGGTCCCTAAACACTGAAGCTTTCTTT
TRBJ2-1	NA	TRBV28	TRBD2	CASSLGLAGVFHEQFF	TGTGCCAGCAGTTTGGGACTAGCGGGAGTCTTTCATGAGCAGTTCTTC
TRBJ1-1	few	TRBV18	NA	CASSPRSGTTEAFF	TGTGCCAGCTCACCAAGGAGTGGAACCACTGAAGCTTTCTTT